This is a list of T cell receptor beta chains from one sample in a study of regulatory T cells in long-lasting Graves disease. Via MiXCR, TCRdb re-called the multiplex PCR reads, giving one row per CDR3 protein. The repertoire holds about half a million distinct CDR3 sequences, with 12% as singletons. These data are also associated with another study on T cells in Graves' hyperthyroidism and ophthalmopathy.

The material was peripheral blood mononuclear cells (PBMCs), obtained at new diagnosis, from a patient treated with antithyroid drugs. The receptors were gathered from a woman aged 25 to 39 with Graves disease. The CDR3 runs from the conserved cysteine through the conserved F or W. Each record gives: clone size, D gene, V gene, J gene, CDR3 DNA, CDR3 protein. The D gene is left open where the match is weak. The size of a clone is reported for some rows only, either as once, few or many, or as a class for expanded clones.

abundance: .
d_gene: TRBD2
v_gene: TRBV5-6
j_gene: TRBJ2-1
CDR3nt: TGTGCCAGCAGCTTGAGAGCTGCTAGCGGGAGTACGAGGAATGAGCAGTTCTTC
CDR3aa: CASSLRAASGSTRNEQFF

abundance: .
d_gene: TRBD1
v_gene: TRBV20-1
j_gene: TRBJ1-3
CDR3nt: TGCAGTGCTAGAAAACCGGGGACAGGGGATGGAAACACCATATATTTT
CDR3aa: CSARKPGTGDGNTIYF

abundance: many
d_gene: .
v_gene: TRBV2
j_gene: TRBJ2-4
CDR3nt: TGTGCCAGCAGAGGTAACATTCAGTACTTC
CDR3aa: CASRGNIQYF

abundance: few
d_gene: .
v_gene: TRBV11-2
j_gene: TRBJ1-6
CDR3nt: TGTGCCAGCAGCCCGGGACCCCTGGGGTCACCCCTCCACTTT
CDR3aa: CASSPGPLGSPLHF

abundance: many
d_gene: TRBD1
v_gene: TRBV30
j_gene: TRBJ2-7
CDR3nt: TGTGCCTGGACTGGGACAGACCCCTACGAGCAGTACTTC
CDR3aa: CAWTGTDPYEQYF

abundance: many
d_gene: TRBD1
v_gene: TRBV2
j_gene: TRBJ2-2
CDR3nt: TGTGCCTGTGGGACAGAGAGCTCCGGGGAGCTGTTTTTT
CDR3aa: CACGTESSGELFF

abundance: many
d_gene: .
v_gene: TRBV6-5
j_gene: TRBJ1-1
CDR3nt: TGTGCCAGCAGTTACGAAGGAAACACTGAAGCTTTCTTT
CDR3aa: CASSYEGNTEAFF

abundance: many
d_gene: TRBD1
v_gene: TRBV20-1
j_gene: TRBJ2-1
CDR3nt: TGCAGTGCTAGAGATGAGGCAGGGGGCGCTGAGTTCTTC
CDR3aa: CSARDEAGGAEFF

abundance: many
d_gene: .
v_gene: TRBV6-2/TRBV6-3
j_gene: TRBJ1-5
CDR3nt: TGTGCCAGCAGTTCGGACCTCTATCAGCCCCAGCATTTT
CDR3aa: CASSSDLYQPQHF

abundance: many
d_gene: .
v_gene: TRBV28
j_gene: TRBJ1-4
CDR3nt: TGTGCCAGCAGTTTTCAGGGGCCGGCTAATGAAAAACTGTTTTTT
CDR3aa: CASSFQGPANEKLFF

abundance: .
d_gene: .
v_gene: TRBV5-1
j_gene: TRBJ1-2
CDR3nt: TGCGCCAGCAGCTTGGTTCCAGGGGAGGACTATGGCTACACCTTC
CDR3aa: CASSLVPGEDYGYTF

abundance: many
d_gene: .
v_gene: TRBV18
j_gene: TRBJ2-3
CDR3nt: TGTGCCAGCTCACCACCCCCCCCACTTGATACGCAGTATTTT
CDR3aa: CASSPPPPLDTQYF

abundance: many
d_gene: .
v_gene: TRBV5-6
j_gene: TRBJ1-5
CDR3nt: TGTGCCAGCAGCTCCCGCAATCAGCCCCAGCATTTT
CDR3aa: CASSSRNQPQHF

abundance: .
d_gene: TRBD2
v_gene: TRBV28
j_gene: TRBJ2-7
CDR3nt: TGTGCCAGCAGCGTAGCGGGCGGGGCCCCCTACGAGCAGTACTTC
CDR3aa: CASSVAGGAPYEQYF

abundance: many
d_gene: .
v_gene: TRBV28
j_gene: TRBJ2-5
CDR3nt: TGTGCCAGCAGCCCCGCGGGCCGCACATTGACGACCCAGTACTTC
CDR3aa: CASSPAGRTLTTQYF

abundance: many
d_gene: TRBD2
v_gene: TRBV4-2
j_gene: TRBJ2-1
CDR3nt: TGTGCCAGCAGCCAAGATGTAGCGGGAGGGCGCAATGAGCAGTTCTTC
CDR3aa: CASSQDVAGGRNEQFF